The 20 T cell receptor beta chains below all came from one sample that was sequenced in a study of response to subunit inactivated influenza vaccine. From the RT-PCR reads, TCRdb called clonotypes with MiXCR, one entry per CDR3 protein. This repertoire shows over 400,000 distinct CDR3 sequences, around 13% found once; its top ten account for roughly 13%. Sequencing was performed on PBMCs from blood, taken 35 to 45 days after vaccination. The source of these receptors is a man between 45 and 60 years old who received an inactivated influenza vaccine.

This chain joins TRBV20-1 and TRBJ1-5, with TRBD1 matching 9 bases. This CDR3 contains 16 residues. V was pared by 3 bases and J by 0 bases, with 6 bases of the junction left unmatched. CDR1 DFQATT and CDR2 SNEGSKA come from the germline V gene (reference sequence). CDR3 region: CSASPHRGHSNQPQHF. In DNA, the CDR3 is TGCAGTGCTAGTCCCCACAGGGGGCATAGCAATCAGCCCCAGCATTTT.

Only a few counts were recorded for this clonotype. The V and J genes are TRBV20-1 and TRBJ2-1; a weak D match, TRBD2 (5 bases). V was shortened by 0 bases and J by 4 bases, with 10 bases between the two germline ends. The CDR3 length is 14 residues. CDR1 and CDR2 (germline): DFQATT, SNEGSKA (reference sequence). The DNA of the CDR3 is TGCAGTGCTAGAGATGCACTAGGGTACAATGAGCAGTTCTTC. This translates into CSARDALGYNEQFF.

The V and J genes are TRBV12-5 and TRBJ2-7; D gene ambiguous. CDR3 length: 12 residues. The germline gives CDR1 LGHNT, CDR2 FRNRAP. V was pared by 4 bases and J by 6 bases, with 10 bases between. CDR3 nucleotide sequence: TGTGCTAGTGGTTCCTCAGTAGGCGAGCAGTACTTC. As protein: CASGSSVGEQYF. Filled out from reference TRBV12-5 and TRBJ2-7, the complete variable domain reads DARVTQTPRHKVTEMGQEVTMRCQPILGHNTVFWYRQTMMQGLELLAYFRNRAPLDDSGMPKDRFSAEMPDATLATLKIQPSEPRDSAVYFCASGSSVGEQYFGPGTRLTVT.

Regarding this clonotype: An end of the junction does not agree with germline; a read error may underlie this. The chain has TRBV6-1 and TRBJ2-3, with 7 bases identical to TRBD1. The germline gives CDR1 MNHNS, CDR2 SASEGT. The CDR3 spans 16 residues. CDR3 sequence (DNA): TGTGCCATCAGTCCGGGACAGTCGGCACCCCGAGATACGCAGTATTTT. Protein product: CAISPGQSAPRDTQYF.

This clonotype was counted between two and nine times. CDR3 nucleotide sequence: TGTGCCATCTCACCGGGACTAGCGGGACCCCAAGAGACCCAGTACTTC. Translating it yields CAISPGLAGPQETQYF. The chain employs TRBV10-3 and TRBJ2-5; 13 bases map to TRBD2. The trim removed 8 bases at V and 1 base at J, leaving 7 bases unmatched. The germline V gene encodes CDR1 ENHRY and CDR2 SYGVKD. The CDR3 extends over 16 amino acids.

This clonotype was seen many times. The chain combines TRBV5-1 with TRBJ2-3, with TRBD2 matching over 8 bases. From germline, CDR1 is SGHRS and CDR2 YFSETQ. J lost 2 bases, V lost 0 bases, and 5 bases had no gene match. CDR3 size: 16 residues. CDR3 coding DNA: TGCGCCAGCAGCTTGGGACTAGCGCCAAACACAGATACGCAGTATTTT. Encoded protein: CASSLGLAPNTDTQYF.

This clonotype showed up just a few times. This chain connects TRBV30 to TRBJ1-5; D gene ambiguous. V lost 2 bases, J lost 9 bases, and 20 bases lay in between. CDR3 length equals 15 residues. CDR1 is GTSNPN and CDR2 is SVGIG in the germline V gene (reference sequence). CDR3 nucleotides: TGTGCCTGGAGTCCCACGGAGGACGGAGATGGGCCCCAGCATTTT. Encoded protein: CAWSPTEDGDGPQHF.

The chain carries TRBV20-1 and TRBJ2-3; 7 bases agree with TRBD2. The germline gives CDR1 DFQATT, CDR2 SNEGSKA (reference sequence). V gave up 1 base and J gave up 0 bases; unmatched junction bases: 4. CDR3 length equals 15 residues. As DNA, the CDR3 is TGCAGTGCTAGAGTGGGGGGGGGTAGCACAGATACGCAGTATTTT. This sequence encodes CSARVGGGSTDTQYF.

This clonotype showed up just a few times. The gene calls are TRBV12-3 or TRBV12-4 and TRBJ2-3; 11 nucleotides match TRBD2. The CDR3 totals 17 residues. V lost 5 bases to trimming and J lost 0 bases; unmatched junction nucleotides: 7. The CDR3 nucleotides are TGTGCCAGCAGTCCGGGACTAGCGGTCACTAGCACAGATACGCAGTATTTT. Its protein product is CASSPGLAVTSTDTQYF.

This clonotype was found many times. The CDR3, as DNA: TGTGGTTCGTCAGGGACAGGGATTAGTGAGCAGTTCTTC. It specifies CGSSGTGISEQFF. The V call is TRBV11-2, the J call TRBJ2-1, with 9 bases identical to TRBD1. This CDR3 is built from 13 residues. Germline CDR1 SGHAT, CDR2 FQNNGV.

J is TRBJ1-1 and V is TRBV3-1; 7 bases align to TRBD1. The CDR3 spans 17 residues. Germline V lookup: CDR1 LGHDT, CDR2 YNNKEL (reference sequence). J lost 2 bases, V lost 4 bases, and 13 bases had no gene match. Here the CDR3 DNA reads TGTGCCAGCAGCCTGAGCTTCCCGGGACAGCTAAACACTGAAGCTTTCTTT. It specifies CASSLSFPGQLNTEAFF.

V is TRBV20-1 and J is TRBJ1-5, with D possibly TRBD1 on 5 matching bases. Germline V gene lookup returns CDR1 DFQATT and CDR2 SNEGSKA (reference sequence). V was shortened by 6 bases and J by 0 bases, with 15 bases between the two germline ends. The CDR3 has 15 amino acids. Here the CDR3 reads CSAKWGVDSNQPQHF. The CDR3 DNA sequence: TGCAGTGCCAAGTGGGGGGTGGATAGCAATCAGCCCCAGCATTTT.

Ten or more counts support this clonotype. The gene calls are TRBV7-2 and TRBJ2-1, with TRBD2 identical over 8 bases. In germline, CDR1 is SGHTA, CDR2 FQGNSA. The CDR3 length is 15 residues. With V trimmed by 0 bases and J by 7 bases, 5 bases remained unmatched. The CDR3, as DNA: TGTGCCAGCAGCTTAGCTTTGGCTAGCGGGAATGAGCAGTTCTTC. Translating it yields CASSLALASGNEQFF.

CDR3 nucleotide sequence: TGCAGTGCTAGAGGACAGAGTGACAATGAGCAGTTCTTC. This translates into CSARGQSDNEQFF. The chain has TRBV20-1 and TRBJ2-1; TRBD1 is a possible D gene (5 bases). Trimming took off 1 base at V and 5 bases at J, with 9 bases between the two ends. Germline V gives CDR1 DFQATT, CDR2 SNEGSKA (reference sequence). This CDR3 region has 13 residues.

J is TRBJ2-6 and V is TRBV5-6; D is ambiguous. The CDR3 covers 17 residues. V lost 2 bases to trimming and J lost 0 bases, with 12 bases between them. Germline V CDR1 and CDR2: SGHDT, YYEEEE. CDR3 nucleotide sequence: TGTGCCAGCAGCTTTATAGCACCGAGCTCTGGGGCCAACGTCCTGACTTTC. Residues: CASSFIAPSSGANVLTF.

This clonotype turned up a few times. The chain links TRBV29-1 to TRBJ2-2, with D possibly being TRBD1 (6 bases). The CDR3 is 15 amino acids. Trimming stripped 7 bases from V and 6 bases from J, with 21 bases between. Germline CDR1 is SQVTM and CDR2 is ANQGSEA. The CDR3 protein is CSARQGTNDAGELFF. CDR3 coding DNA: TGCAGCGCTCGCCAGGGGACAAACGACGCCGGGGAGCTGTTTTTT.

V usage is TRBV3-1 and J usage is TRBJ2-7; D is uncertain. The V end was cut by 2 bases, the J end by 6 bases, with 11 bases between. The CDR3 sequence is 13 residues long. Germline lookup yields CDR1 LGHDT and CDR2 YNNKEL (reference sequence). CDR3 bases: TGTGCCAGCAGCCAAACTTTCCAGCTCGAGCAGTACTTC. Protein: CASSQTFQLEQYF.

This chain links TRBV5-1 with TRBJ2-7, with 11 bases identical to TRBD2. The CDR3 consists of 15 residues. Trimming took 3 bases from V and 3 from J; bases not matched to a gene: 5. CDR1 SGHRS and CDR2 YFSETQ come from the germline V gene. In nucleotides, the CDR3 is TGCGCCAGCAGCTGGGGACTAGCGGAGAACTACGAGCAGTACTTC. Translation: CASSWGLAENYEQYF.

The chain uses TRBV27 and TRBJ1-5; possible D gene TRBD1, 6 bases. The V end was cut by 6 bases, the J end by 6 bases, with 12 bases between. The CDR3 covers 13 residues. Germline V gene sequence: CDR1 MNHEY, CDR2 SMNVEV (reference sequence). This chain's CDR3 is CASSPRGPQPQHF. CDR3 nucleotide sequence: TGTGCCAGCAGCCCCCGGGGGCCTCAGCCCCAGCATTTT.

CDR3 sequence: CASRGGGGTEAFF. The CDR3 DNA reads as TGTGCCAGCCGCGGGGGAGGGGGCACTGAAGCTTTCTTT. The rearrangement uses TRBV28 and TRBJ1-1; D is perhaps TRBD1 (6 bases). CDR3 size: 13 residues. Germline values: CDR1 MDHEN, CDR2 SYDVKM. The V end was cut by 8 bases, the J end by 4 bases, with 14 bases between.